The 7 T cell receptor beta chains below come from one sample, sequenced in a study of blood T cell repertoires in COVID-19. The table came from immunoSEQ multiplex PCR; TCRdb's copy has only in-frame clones and leaves some out. The repertoire holds around 150,000 clones, 65% to 90% seen once, with roughly 9% in the top ten. The sequenced material came from peripheral blood. All receptors come from a woman aged 55 to 70 with active or convalescent COVID-19.

The CDR3 sequence is CASSLKQGQPQHF. CDR3 DNA: TGTGCCAGCAGCTTAAAACAGGGTCAGCCCCAGCATTTT. V gene TRBV6-4 combines with J gene TRBJ1-5; the D gene is possibly TRBD1 (6 bases). The CDR3 spans 13 residues. V was shortened by 6 bases and J by 6 bases, with 12 bases between the two germline ends. In germline, CDR1 is MRHNA, CDR2 SNTAGT.

The rearrangement uses TRBV30 and TRBJ1-3; the D gene is possibly TRBD1 (5 bases). Between the trimmed V and J ends, which lost 1 base and 4 bases, there was a span of 8 bases. Germline CDR1 is GTSNPN and CDR2 is SVGIG (reference sequence). This CDR3 contains 13 residues. The CDR3: CAWSAGFGNTIYF. The CDR3 bases are TGTGCCTGGAGTGCAGGGTTCGGAAACACCATATATTTT.

This sequence joins TRBV7-2 and TRBJ2-7; 7 positions match TRBD2. This CDR3 is built from 16 residues. V lost 2 bases and J lost 0; bases outside the gene matches: 7. Germline CDR1 is SGHTA and CDR2 is FQGNSA. The CDR3 region has the DNA TGTGCCAGCAGCTTATCTAGCGGAGGGAGCTCCTACGAGCAGTACTTC. Protein sequence: CASSLSSGGSSYEQYF. The full variable domain, in which reference TRBV7-2 and TRBJ2-7 provide the parts outside the CDR3, is GAGVSQSPSNKVTEKGKDVELRCDPISGHTALYWYRQSLGQGLEFLIYFQGNSAPDKSGLPSDRFSAERTGGSVSTLTIQRTQQEDSAVYLCASSLSSGGSSYEQYFGPGTRLTVT.

J is TRBJ1-2 and V is TRBV28; possible D gene TRBD1, 5 bases. The CDR3 consists of 14 residues. Deletions cut 2 bases from V and 4 bases from J, with 11 bases between. Germline V lookup: CDR1 MDHEN, CDR2 SYDVKM. The CDR3 sequence is CASSLIQASYGYTF. The CDR3 DNA reads as TGTGCCAGCAGTTTAATACAGGCAAGCTATGGCTACACCTTC.

Regarding this clone: The same CDR3 is also encoded by other DNA sequences in this sample. The gene calls are TRBV18 and TRBJ2-7; no reliable D call. In germline, CDR1 is KGHSH, CDR2 LQKENI. Trimming pared 2 bases from V and 3 bases from J, leaving 5 bases between. CDR3 size: 12 residues. The CDR3 DNA follows: TGTGCCAGCTCACCAGGCAGCTACGAGCAGTACTTC. Protein sequence: CASSPGSYEQYF.

This rearrangement joins TRBV24-1 to TRBJ2-3; D may be TRBD2 (6 bases). V lost 4 bases, J lost 2 bases, and 18 bases lay in between. CDR3 length: 17 amino acids. Germline CDR1 reads KGHDR; CDR2 reads SFDVKD. CDR3 in amino acids: CATSDAGPTDSTDTQYF. In DNA, the CDR3 is TGTGCCACCAGTGACGCGGGACCGACAGATTCCACAGATACGCAGTATTTT.

This clone was seen only a few times. The CDR3 DNA reads as TGCAGTGCTAGTCCCGATCAGCCCCAGCATTTT. Protein sequence: CSASPDQPQHF. The rearrangement uses TRBV20-1 and TRBJ1-5; unclear D gene. The CDR3 has 11 amino acids. Between the trimmed V and J ends, which lost 3 bases and 5 bases, there was a span of 5 bases. Germline CDR1 is DFQATT and CDR2 is SNEGSKA (reference sequence).